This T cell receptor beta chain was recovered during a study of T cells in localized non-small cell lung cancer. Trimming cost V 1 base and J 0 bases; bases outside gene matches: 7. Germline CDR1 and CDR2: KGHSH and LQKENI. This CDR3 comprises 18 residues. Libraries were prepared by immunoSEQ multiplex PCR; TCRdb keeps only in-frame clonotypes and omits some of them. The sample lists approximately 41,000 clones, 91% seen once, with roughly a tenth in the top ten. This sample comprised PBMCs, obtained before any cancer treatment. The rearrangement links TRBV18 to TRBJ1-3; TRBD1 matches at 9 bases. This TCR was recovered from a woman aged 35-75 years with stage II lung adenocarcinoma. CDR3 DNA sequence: TGTGCCAGCTCACCACGGACAGGGGCTCCTCTCTCTGGAAACACCATATATTTT. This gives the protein CASSPRTGAPLSGNTIYF. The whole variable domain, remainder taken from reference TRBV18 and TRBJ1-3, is NAGVMQNPRHLVRRRGQEARLRCSPMKGHSHVYWYRQLPEEGLKFMVYLQKENIIDESGMPKERFSAEFPKEGPSILRIQQVVRGDSAAYFCASSPRTGAPLSGNTIYFGEGSWLTVV.